The 9 T cell receptor beta chains below were found in one sample sequenced in a study of technical replicates of blood from a handful of donors. Clones were sequenced by immunoSEQ multiplex PCR, and TCRdb holds only the in-frame ones, with some missing. The sample shows about 89,000 clones, about 94% of them seen only once. Sequenced input: T cells isolated from PBMCs. These receptors came from a human donor in good health.

This rearrangement joins TRBV7-2 to TRBJ2-3; D may be TRBD1 (6 bases). CDR1 is SGHTA and CDR2 is FQGNSA in the germline V gene. The V gene lost 1 base and the J gene lost 4 bases, with 6 bases spanning the gap. The CDR3 totals 13 residues. CDR3 nucleotide sequence: TGTGCCAGCAGCTTAGACAGGGCAGATACGCAGTATTTT. It is translated as CASSLDRADTQYF. The full variable domain, in which reference TRBV7-2 and TRBJ2-3 provide the parts outside the CDR3, is GAGVSQSPSNKVTEKGKDVELRCDPISGHTALYWYRQSLGQGLEFLIYFQGNSAPDKSGLPSDRFSAERTGGSVSTLTIQRTQQEDSAVYLCASSLDRADTQYFGPGTRLTVL.

The gene calls are TRBV7-9 and TRBJ2-7; 8 bases map to TRBD1. Germline lookup yields CDR1 SEHNR and CDR2 FQNEAQ (reference sequence). CDR3 length: 12 amino acids. The trim removed 5 bases at V and 6 bases at J, leaving 3 bases unmatched. The CDR3 is CASSPQGGEQYF. CDR3 DNA sequence: TGTGCCAGCAGCCCACAGGGGGGCGAGCAGTACTTC.

The rearrangement joins TRBV7-9 to TRBJ2-2, with TRBD2 as a possible D gene (5 bases). The CDR3 totals 15 residues. Trimming removed 2 bases at V and 3 bases at J, with 10 bases between. In germline, CDR1 is SEHNR, CDR2 FQNEAQ (reference sequence). CDR3 residues: CASSLMGADTGELFF. The CDR3 bases are TGTGCCAGCAGCTTAATGGGAGCGGACACCGGGGAGCTGTTTTTT.

This chain joins TRBV7-6 and TRBJ1-2; 10 bases fit TRBD1. The CDR3 is 17 residues long. The ends lost 0 bases at V and 4 bases at J; junction bases unmatched: 8. Germline CDR1 SGHVS, CDR2 FNYEAQ. The CDR3 DNA is TGTGCCAGCAGCTTAGCGCAGGGACAGGGGAGTAGCTATGGCTACACCTTC. Translated: CASSLAQGQGSSYGYTF.

The chain is built from TRBV10-1 and TRBJ1-1; TRBD1 aligns across 7 bases. CDR1 is WNHNN, CDR2 SYGVQD, per germline (reference sequence). Trimming took 0 bases from V and 8 from J; bases not matched to a gene: 3. The length of the CDR3 is 13 residues. CDR3 sequence: CASSESTDREAFF. The DNA for the CDR3 is TGCGCCAGCAGTGAGTCTACGGACAGGGAAGCTTTCTTT.

The chain recombines TRBV5-1 with TRBJ1-6, with 7 bases that match TRBD1. This CDR3 comprises 14 residues. The germline V gene encodes CDR1 SGHRS and CDR2 YFSETQ. J was trimmed by 6 bases and V by 4 bases; bases with no gene match: 4. The CDR3 DNA sequence: TGCGCCAGCAGCCAGGACAGGATTAATTCACCCCTCCACTTT. As protein: CASSQDRINSPLHF.

The chain recombines TRBV11-2 with TRBJ1-5; tentatively, D is TRBD1 (5 bases). This CDR3 is 13 amino acids long. Per germline, CDR1 SGHAT and CDR2 FQNNGV. V gave up 5 bases and J gave up 4 bases, with 9 bases separating them. This CDR3 is CASSPGENQPQHF. Written as DNA, the CDR3 is TGTGCCAGCAGCCCGGGGGAGAATCAGCCCCAGCATTTT. The full variable domain, with the rest looked up from reference TRBV11-2 and TRBJ1-5, is EAGVAQSPRYKIIEKRQSVAFWCNPISGHATLYWYQQILGQGPKLLIQFQNNGVVDDSQLPKDRFSAERLKGVDSTLKIQPAKLEDSAVYLCASSPGENQPQHFGDGTRLSIL.

CDR3 nucleotide sequence: TGTGCCAGCAGCCTCCTCACTACTAGCGGGCGGAGCACAGATACGCAGTATTTT. Translating it yields CASSLLTTSGRSTDTQYF. V is TRBV7-9 and J is TRBJ2-3; 9 positions agree with TRBD2. The J segment lost 0 bases and the V segment lost 5 bases, leaving 12 bases of the junction unmatched. CDR3 length: 18 amino acids. The germline CDR1 and CDR2 sequences are SEHNR and FQNEAQ (reference sequence). Full variable domain (rest looked up from reference TRBV7-9 and TRBJ2-3): DTGVSQNPRHKITKRGQNVTFRCDPISEHNRLYWYRQTLGQGPEFLTYFQNEAQLEKSRLLSDRFSAERPKGSFSTLEIQRTEQGDSAMYLCASSLLTTSGRSTDTQYFGPGTRLTVL.

The chain combines TRBV9 with TRBJ2-1; perhaps TRBD2 as D (6 bases). The V end was cut by 0 bases, the J end by 4 bases, with 17 bases between. Per the germline V gene, CDR1 is SGDLS and CDR2 is YYNGEE. The CDR3 is made up of 17 amino acids. The CDR3 reads CASSVERAFSLYNEQFF. For the CDR3, the DNA is TGTGCCAGCAGCGTAGAGCGGGCGTTTTCACTATACAATGAGCAGTTCTTC.